The TCR beta chain described here comes from a study of PD-L1 blockade in urothelial cancer. Study at large: Patients had received 0 to 3 prior chemotherapy regimens. At 3 weeks after treatment start (second dose) and again at 6 weeks, blood was analyzed. Findings and caveats of the study: Tumor-linked clones in blood grew more by 3 weeks in durable-benefit patients.

Time point indicated: pretreatment peripheral blood. As to this clone: The antigen remains unidentified.

Using immunoSEQ multiplex PCR, the repertoire was profiled, and TCRdb retains in-frame clones only, with some absent. The sample records about 63,000 clones, about four fifths being singletons. This TCR came from a man between 65 and 85 years old with urothelial cancer. The source was PBMCs, collected around atezolizumab (anti-PD-L1) treatment.

For the CDR3, the DNA is TGCGCCAGCAGCTTAGCGAGTGCGAACACCGGGGAGCTGTTTTTT. Translating it yields CASSLASANTGELFF. This chain uses TRBV5-1 with TRBJ2-2; D is uncertain. The CDR3 is made up of 15 amino acids. Per germline, CDR1 SGHRS and CDR2 YFSETQ. The V and J ends lost 2 bases and 0 bases respectively, with 8 bases between them.